These 13 T cell receptor beta chains originate from one sample sequenced in a study of T cells in narcolepsy. The table came from immunoSEQ multiplex PCR; TCRdb's copy has only in-frame clones and leaves some out. The profile shows approximately 25,000 clones, approximately 60% of them singletons. The sample was memory (CD45RA-) CD4+ T cells from blood. These receptors all stem from a human donor in good health.

The chain is built from TRBV27 and TRBJ2-7; 8 bases align to TRBD2. V gave up 6 bases and J gave up 5 bases; unmatched junction bases: 9. CDR1 and CDR2 from the germline V gene are MNHEY and SMNVEV (reference sequence). The CDR3 has 14 residues. CDR3 residues: CASRLSGRGNEQYF. CDR3 sequence (DNA): TGTGCCAGCAGGCTAAGCGGGAGAGGGAACGAGCAGTACTTC.

The chain has TRBV30 and TRBJ1-4, with D maybe TRBD1 (5 bases). The V and J ends lost 4 bases and 2 bases respectively, with 17 bases between them. The CDR3 contains 16 residues. Germline V gene lookup returns CDR1 GTSNPN and CDR2 SVGIG (reference sequence). The CDR3 protein is CAWTPLGVPTNEKLFF. Written as DNA, the CDR3 is TGTGCCTGGACCCCCCTAGGGGTACCGACTAATGAAAAACTGTTTTTT. Full variable domain (rest looked up from reference TRBV30 and TRBJ1-4): SQTIHQWPATLVQPVGSPLSLECTVEGTSNPNLYWYRQAAGRGLQLLFYSVGIGQISSEVPQNLSASRPQDRQFILSSKKLLLSDSGFYLCAWTPLGVPTNEKLFFGSGTQLSVL.

This clone was detected a few times. This chain joins TRBV2 and TRBJ1-1; 7 bases fit TRBD1. Per germline, CDR1 SNHLY and CDR2 FYNNEI. J gave up 1 base and V 6 bases, and 5 bases lay outside the gene matches. This CDR3 has 14 amino acids. DNA for the CDR3: TGTGCCAGCAGCCCCCGGACAGGGAACACTGAAGCTTTCTTT. Protein product: CASSPRTGNTEAFF.

The V and J genes are TRBV9 and TRBJ2-5; no clear D gene. CDR1 and CDR2 from the germline V gene are SGDLS and YYNGEE. The CDR3 totals 15 residues. V dropped 0 bases and J dropped 4 bases, with 13 bases sitting between them. CDR3 sequence (DNA): TGTGCCAGCAGCGTAGGGCTAGGGCGTTTAGAGACCCAGTACTTC. It translates to CASSVGLGRLETQYF.

DNA of the CDR3: TGTGCCTGGAGGCCGTGGAGAGACGAGCAGTACTTC. Its protein product is CAWRPWRDEQYF. The rearrangement joins TRBV30 to TRBJ2-7; D call uncertain. The V and J ends lost 3 bases and 5 bases respectively, with 11 bases between them. CDR3 length: 12 residues. The germline gives CDR1 GTSNPN, CDR2 SVGIG (reference sequence).

The chain carries TRBV6-5 and TRBJ2-5, with 10 bases that match TRBD1. The CDR3 loop spans 13 amino acids. Germline-derived CDR1 and CDR2 are MNHEY and SVGAGI. V lost 5 bases, J lost 4 bases, and 1 base stayed unmatched. CDR3: CASSRDRGETQYF. DNA for the CDR3: TGTGCCAGCAGTCGGGACAGGGGAGAGACCCAGTACTTC.

V and J are TRBV7-3 and TRBJ2-3; 13 nucleotides match TRBD2. J gave up 4 bases and V 2 bases, and 9 bases lay outside the gene matches. Germline V gene sequence: CDR1 SGHTA, CDR2 FQGTGA. The length of the CDR3 is 18 residues. CDR3: CASSLGTSGASGADTQYF. DNA for the CDR3: TGTGCCAGCAGCTTAGGGACTAGCGGGGCCTCGGGGGCAGATACGCAGTATTTT.

This chain uses TRBV5-4 with TRBJ2-3; 9 bases are a match to TRBD1. CDR3 length: 15 amino acids. CDR1 and CDR2 from the germline V gene are SGHNT and YYREEE (reference sequence). V shed 4 bases and J 9 bases; nucleotides not matched to a gene: 12. The CDR3 region has the DNA TGTGCCAGCAGCCAGGGTGCGGACAGGGGAAGAACGCAGTATTTT. It specifies CASSQGADRGRTQYF.

This clone is deemed large. The V and J genes are TRBV28 and TRBJ1-6; D is unresolved. The CDR3 consists of 14 residues. Looked up from germline, CDR1 is MDHEN and CDR2 is SYDVKM. Between the trimmed V and J ends, which lost 6 bases and 1 base, there was a span of 7 bases. The CDR3 region is CASRGESYNSPLHF. The CDR3 DNA follows: TGTGCCAGCAGAGGCGAGTCCTATAATTCACCCCTCCACTTT.

The chain links TRBV4-3 to TRBJ2-3; tentatively, D is TRBD2 (6 bases). CDR1 and CDR2 (germline): LGHNA, YSLEER. Trimming removed 1 base from V and 0 bases from J, with 8 bases in between. This CDR3 has 15 amino acids. The CDR3 nucleotides read TGCGCCAGCAGCCAAGGAGGGACTAGCACAGATACGCAGTATTTT. It translates to CASSQGGTSTDTQYF.

V gene TRBV15 combines with J gene TRBJ1-1; D is unclear. Trimming cost V 0 bases and J 4 bases, with 9 bases left between them. Germline loops: CDR1 LNHNV, CDR2 YYDKDF (reference sequence). The CDR3 length is 14 residues. The CDR3 spells CATSRDRWGTEAFF. CDR3 bases: TGTGCCACCAGCAGAGATCGTTGGGGCACTGAAGCTTTCTTT.

The CDR3 coding sequence is TGTGCCAGCAGTGAAGAGGGGACAGGGTTAGATACGCAGTATTTT. Translating gives CASSEEGTGLDTQYF. V gene TRBV2 combines with J gene TRBJ2-3; 9 bases are shared with TRBD1. This CDR3 contains 15 residues. The J segment lost 5 bases and the V segment lost 1 base, leaving 4 bases of the junction unmatched. Germline values: CDR1 SNHLY, CDR2 FYNNEI.

This clone was seen more than once but under ten times. This rearrangement joins TRBV7-3 to TRBJ2-2; no firm D call. The CDR3 has 15 residues. V was shortened by 2 bases and J by 6 bases, with 13 bases between the two germline ends. Per the germline V gene, CDR1 is SGHTA and CDR2 is FQGTGA. CDR3 sequence (DNA): TGTGCCAGCAGCTTATACGGGCCCGTACCCGGGGAGCTGTTTTTT. Its translation is CASSLYGPVPGELFF.